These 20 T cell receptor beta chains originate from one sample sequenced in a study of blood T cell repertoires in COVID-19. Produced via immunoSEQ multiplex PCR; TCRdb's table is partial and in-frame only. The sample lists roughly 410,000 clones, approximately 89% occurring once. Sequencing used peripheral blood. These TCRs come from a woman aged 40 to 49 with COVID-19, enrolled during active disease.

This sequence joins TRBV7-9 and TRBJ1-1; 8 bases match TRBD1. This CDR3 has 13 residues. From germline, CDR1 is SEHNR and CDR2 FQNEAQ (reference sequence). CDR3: CAVRGRLNTEAFF. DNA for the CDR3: TGTGCTGTCAGGGGGCGCTTGAACACTGAAGCTTTCTTT.

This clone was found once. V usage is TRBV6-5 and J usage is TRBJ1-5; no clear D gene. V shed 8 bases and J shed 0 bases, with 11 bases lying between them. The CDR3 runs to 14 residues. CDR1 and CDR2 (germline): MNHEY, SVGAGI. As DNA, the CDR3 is TGTGCCAGCGGGGAGGGAGCTAGCAATCAGCCCCAGCATTTT. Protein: CASGEGASNQPQHF.

The CDR3 here is CASSSNPMTGRDTIYF. The CDR3, as DNA: TGTGCCAGCAGTTCAAACCCGATGACAGGGCGGGACACCATATATTTT. The V gene is TRBV27, the J gene TRBJ1-3, with 7 bases aligning to TRBD1. The CDR3 spans 16 residues. J gave up 8 bases and V 4 bases, and 14 bases lay outside the gene matches. CDR1 is MNHEY and CDR2 is SMNVEV in the germline V gene (reference sequence).

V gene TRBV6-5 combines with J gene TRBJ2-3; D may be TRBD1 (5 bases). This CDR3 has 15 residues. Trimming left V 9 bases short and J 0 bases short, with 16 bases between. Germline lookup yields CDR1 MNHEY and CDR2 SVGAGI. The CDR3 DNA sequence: TGTGCCAGTCTCCTTACGACAGTTAGCACAGATACGCAGTATTTT. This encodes CASLLTTVSTDTQYF.

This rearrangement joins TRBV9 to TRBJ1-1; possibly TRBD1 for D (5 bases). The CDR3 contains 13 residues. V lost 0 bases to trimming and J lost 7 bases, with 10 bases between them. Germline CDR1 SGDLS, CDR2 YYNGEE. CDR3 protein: CASSVDRTDEAFF. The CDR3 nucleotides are TGTGCCAGCAGCGTAGACAGGACGGATGAAGCTTTCTTT. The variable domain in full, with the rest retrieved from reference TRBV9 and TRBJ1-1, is DSGVTQTPKHLITATGQRVTLRCSPRSGDLSVYWYQQSLDQGLQFLIQYYNGEERAKGNILERFSAQQFPDLHSELNLSSLELGDSALYFCASSVDRTDEAFFGQGTRLTVV.

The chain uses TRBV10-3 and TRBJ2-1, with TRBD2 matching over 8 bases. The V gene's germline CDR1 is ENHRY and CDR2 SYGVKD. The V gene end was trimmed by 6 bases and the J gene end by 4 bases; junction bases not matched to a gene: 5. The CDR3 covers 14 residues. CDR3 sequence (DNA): TGTGCCATCAGAGAACTAGCGGCTTACAATGAGCAGTTCTTC. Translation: CAIRELAAYNEQFF.

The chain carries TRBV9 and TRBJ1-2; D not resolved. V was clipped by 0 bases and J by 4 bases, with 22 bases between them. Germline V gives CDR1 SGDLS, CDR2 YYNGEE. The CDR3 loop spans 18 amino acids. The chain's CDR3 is CASSVGGLPAKLGYGYTF. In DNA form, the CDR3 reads TGTGCCAGCAGCGTAGGCGGCCTACCTGCCAAATTGGGCTATGGCTACACCTTC.

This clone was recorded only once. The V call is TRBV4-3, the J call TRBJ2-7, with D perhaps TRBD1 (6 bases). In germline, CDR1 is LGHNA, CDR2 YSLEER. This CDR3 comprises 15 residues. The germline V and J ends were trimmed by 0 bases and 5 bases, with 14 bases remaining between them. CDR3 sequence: CASSQDSRGRDEQYF. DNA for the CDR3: TGCGCCAGCAGCCAAGATTCCAGGGGTAGGGACGAGCAGTACTTC.

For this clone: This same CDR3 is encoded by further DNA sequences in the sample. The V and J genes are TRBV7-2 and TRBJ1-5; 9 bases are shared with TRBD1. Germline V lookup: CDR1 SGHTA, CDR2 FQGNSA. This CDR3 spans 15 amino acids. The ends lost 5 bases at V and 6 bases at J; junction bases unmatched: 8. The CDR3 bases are TGTGCCAGCAGCCCGAGGACAGGGGTAGGTCAGCCCCAGCATTTT. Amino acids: CASSPRTGVGQPQHF.

The CDR3 loop is CASSDGTSGTDTQYF. The CDR3 nucleotides read TGTGCCAGCAGTGACGGGACTAGCGGCACAGATACGCAGTATTTT. This chain joins TRBV6-4 and TRBJ2-3, with 10 bases aligning to TRBD2. The CDR3 is made up of 15 amino acids. Germline loops: CDR1 MRHNA, CDR2 SNTAGT. Trimming at V came to 2 bases and at J to 1 base, leaving 0 bases not matched to a gene.

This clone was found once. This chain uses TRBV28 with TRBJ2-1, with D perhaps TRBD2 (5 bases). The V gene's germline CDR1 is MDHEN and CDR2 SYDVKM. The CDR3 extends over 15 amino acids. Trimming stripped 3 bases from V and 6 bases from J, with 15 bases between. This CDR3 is CASSLDGVGINEQFF. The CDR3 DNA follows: TGTGCCAGCAGTTTGGACGGGGTGGGAATCAATGAGCAGTTCTTC.

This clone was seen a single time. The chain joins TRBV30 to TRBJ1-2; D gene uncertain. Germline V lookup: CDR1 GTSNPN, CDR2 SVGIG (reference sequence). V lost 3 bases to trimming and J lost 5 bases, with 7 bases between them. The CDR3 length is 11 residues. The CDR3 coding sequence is TGTGCCTGGAGCCCCAATTATGGCTACACCTTC. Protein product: CAWSPNYGYTF.

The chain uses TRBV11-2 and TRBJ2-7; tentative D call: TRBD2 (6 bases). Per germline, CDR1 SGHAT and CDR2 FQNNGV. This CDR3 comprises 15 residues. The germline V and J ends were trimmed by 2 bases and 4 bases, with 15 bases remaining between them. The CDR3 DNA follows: TGTGCCAGCAGCTTACGGGGTGGGGGAGGTTACGAGCAGTACTTC. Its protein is CASSLRGGGGYEQYF.

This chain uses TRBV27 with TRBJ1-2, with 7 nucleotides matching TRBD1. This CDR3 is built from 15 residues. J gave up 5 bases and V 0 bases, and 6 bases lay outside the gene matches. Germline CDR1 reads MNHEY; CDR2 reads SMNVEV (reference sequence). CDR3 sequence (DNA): TGTGCCAGCAGTTTATCGGAGGGGGCTGGGTATGGCTACACCTTC. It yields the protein CASSLSEGAGYGYTF.

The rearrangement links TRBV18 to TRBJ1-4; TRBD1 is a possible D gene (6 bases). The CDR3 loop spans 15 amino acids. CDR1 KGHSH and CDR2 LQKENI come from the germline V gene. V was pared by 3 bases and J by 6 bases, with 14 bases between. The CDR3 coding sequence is TGTGCCAGCTCACCGAGACAGGCGGAAGATGAAAAACTGTTTTTT. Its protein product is CASSPRQAEDEKLFF.

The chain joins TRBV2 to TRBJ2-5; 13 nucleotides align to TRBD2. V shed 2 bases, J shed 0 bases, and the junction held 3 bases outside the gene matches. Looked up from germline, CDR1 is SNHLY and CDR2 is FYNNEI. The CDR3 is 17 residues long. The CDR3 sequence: CASSEPTSGRYQETQYF. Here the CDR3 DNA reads TGTGCCAGCAGTGAACCGACTAGCGGGAGGTACCAAGAGACCCAGTACTTC. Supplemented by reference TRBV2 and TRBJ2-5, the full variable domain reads EPEVTQTPSHQVTQMGQEVILRCVPISNHLYFYWYRQILGQKVEFLVSFYNNEISEKSEIFDDQFSVERPDGSNFTLKIRSTKLEDSAMYFCASSEPTSGRYQETQYFGPGTRLLVL.

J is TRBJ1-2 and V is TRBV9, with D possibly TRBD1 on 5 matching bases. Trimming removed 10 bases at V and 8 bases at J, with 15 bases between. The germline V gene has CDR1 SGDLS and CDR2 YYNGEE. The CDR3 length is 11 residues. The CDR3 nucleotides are TGTGCCCGCCGCAACGGGGGGGGCTACACCTTC. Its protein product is CARRNGGGYTF.

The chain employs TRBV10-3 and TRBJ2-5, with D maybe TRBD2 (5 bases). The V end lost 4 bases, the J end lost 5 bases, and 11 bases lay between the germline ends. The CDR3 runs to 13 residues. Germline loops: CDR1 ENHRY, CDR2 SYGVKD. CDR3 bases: TGTGCCATCAGTGGTAGTGGCGGGGAGACCCAGTACTTC. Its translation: CAISGSGGETQYF.

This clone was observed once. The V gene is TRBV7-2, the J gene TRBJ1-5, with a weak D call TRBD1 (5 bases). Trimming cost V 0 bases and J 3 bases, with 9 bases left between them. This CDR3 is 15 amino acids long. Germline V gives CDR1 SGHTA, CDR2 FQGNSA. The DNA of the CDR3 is TGTGCCAGCAGCTTAGCGGCAGGGTCCAATCAGCCCCAGCATTTT. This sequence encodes CASSLAAGSNQPQHF.

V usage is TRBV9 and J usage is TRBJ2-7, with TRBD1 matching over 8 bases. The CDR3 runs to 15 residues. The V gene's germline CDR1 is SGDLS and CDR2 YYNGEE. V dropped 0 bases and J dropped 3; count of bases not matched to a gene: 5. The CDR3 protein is CASSVGLGQGYEQYF. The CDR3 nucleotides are TGTGCCAGCAGCGTAGGACTAGGACAGGGCTACGAGCAGTACTTC.